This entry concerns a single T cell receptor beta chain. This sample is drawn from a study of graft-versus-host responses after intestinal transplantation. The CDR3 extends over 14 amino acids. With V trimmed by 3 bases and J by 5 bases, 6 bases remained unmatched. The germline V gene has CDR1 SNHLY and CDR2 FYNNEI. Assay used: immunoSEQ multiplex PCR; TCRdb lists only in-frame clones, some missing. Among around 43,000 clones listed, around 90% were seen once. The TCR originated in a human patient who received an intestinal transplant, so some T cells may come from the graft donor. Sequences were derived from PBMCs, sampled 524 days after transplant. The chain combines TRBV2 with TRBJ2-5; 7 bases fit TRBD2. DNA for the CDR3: TGTGCCAGCAGTGAGTCCCGGGGAGGGGAGACCCAGTACTTC. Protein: CASSESRGGETQYF.